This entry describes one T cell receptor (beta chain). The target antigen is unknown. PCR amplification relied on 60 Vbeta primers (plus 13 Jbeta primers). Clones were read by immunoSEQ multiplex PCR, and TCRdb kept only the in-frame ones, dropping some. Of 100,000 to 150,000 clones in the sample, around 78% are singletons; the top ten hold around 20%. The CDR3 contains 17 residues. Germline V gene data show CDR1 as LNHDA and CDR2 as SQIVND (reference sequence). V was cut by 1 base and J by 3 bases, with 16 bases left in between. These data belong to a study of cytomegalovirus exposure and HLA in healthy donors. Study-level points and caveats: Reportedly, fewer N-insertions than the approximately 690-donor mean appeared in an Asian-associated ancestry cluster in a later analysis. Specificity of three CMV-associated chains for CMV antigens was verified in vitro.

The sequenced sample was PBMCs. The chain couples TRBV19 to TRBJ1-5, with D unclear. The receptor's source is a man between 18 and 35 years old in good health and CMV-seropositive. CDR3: CASSIGGTGINNQPQHF. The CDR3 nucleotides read TGTGCCAGTAGTATAGGAGGAACGGGTATTAACAATCAGCCCCAGCATTTT.